This entry features one T cell receptor (beta chain) sequence. Its cognate antigen is unknown. Primers: 60 Vbeta forward and 13 Jbeta reverse. The repertoire was sequenced with immunoSEQ multiplex PCR; TCRdb's copy has only in-frame clones and lacks some. The table shows about 190,000 clones, with about four fifths occurring only once. The data are from a study of cytomegalovirus exposure and HLA in healthy donors. General study results and limits: In an earlier analysis, productive rearrangement rates for most beta V segments clustered near 87% or 30%.

Donors were ostensibly healthy at sampling, although undocumented immune exposures were probable. Trimming removed 10 bases from V and 2 bases from J, with 12 bases in between. Germline V lookup: CDR1 ENHRY, CDR2 SYGVKD. This CDR3 has 14 amino acids. Sequencing was done on a sample of PBMCs. The receptor was isolated from a young woman in good health and CMV-seropositive. V gene TRBV10-3 combines with J gene TRBJ1-6; D not resolved. The CDR3 loop is CANRGSAYNSPLHF. CDR3 nucleotides: TGTGCCAACCGAGGTAGCGCCTATAATTCACCCCTCCACTTT.